The present T cell receptor beta chain was sequenced within a study of blood T cell repertoires in COVID-19. The wider study: Acute and convalescent COVID-19 specimens originated in the United States, Italy and Spain. From T cells, B-cell-depleted T cells, or PBMCs came the material, which was cDNA or gDNA.

Germline V gene lookup returns CDR1 SGHRS and CDR2 YFSETQ. The CDR3 extends over 13 amino acids. Trimming removed 3 bases from V and 1 base from J, with 7 bases in between. Per the original data handling: For nucleated cells, counts were estimated from reference gene primer amplification. The protocol was immunoSEQ multiplex PCR, while the TCRdb copy is restricted to in-frame clones and leaves out a portion. V and J calls and clone size follow that table, whereas D and trimming were derived from the DNA. In the table there are roughly 300,000 clones, around 81% of which are singletons. This clonotype originated in a woman aged 60-75 years with active or convalescent COVID-19. Specimen: peripheral blood. This chain joins TRBV5-1 and TRBJ1-1, with D possibly being TRBD1 (5 bases). CDR3 sequence: CASSSQENTEAFF. CDR3 bases: TGCGCCAGCAGCTCACAGGAGAACACTGAAGCTTTCTTT. Supplemented by reference TRBV5-1 and TRBJ1-1, the full variable domain reads KAGVTQTPRYLIKTRGQQVTLSCSPISGHRSVSWYQQTPGQGLQFLFEYFSETQRNKGNFPGRFSGRQFSNSRSEMNVSTLELGDSALYLCASSSQENTEAFFGQGTRLTVV.